A single sample is the source of the 12 T cell receptor beta chains below, sequenced in a study of OX40 agonist ivuxolimab in advanced cancers. TCRdb's copy holds only in-frame clones and misses some; the assay was immunoSEQ multiplex PCR. This sample has 70,000 to 85,000 clones, with 80% to 90% found just once. The sequenced sample was CD4+ or CD8+ T cells sorted from blood, obtained in a trial of the OX40 agonist ivuxolimab. Every receptor here comes from an adult with an advanced solid tumor such as melanoma, head and neck, liver or kidney cancer.

The V call is TRBV7-9, the J call TRBJ2-2; D gene ambiguous. This CDR3 has 15 amino acids. V lost 2 bases and J 10 bases, leaving 17 bases between the germline ends. CDR1 and CDR2 from the germline V gene are SEHNR and FQNEAQ (reference sequence). This CDR3 is CASSLLFPDRAELFF. The CDR3 DNA is TGTGCCAGCAGCTTACTTTTCCCGGATCGCGCGGAGCTGTTTTTT.

The chain couples TRBV18 to TRBJ2-7; maybe TRBD1 (5 bases). Per germline, CDR1 KGHSH and CDR2 LQKENI. V lost 3 bases and J lost 4, with 16 bases in between. The CDR3 has 15 amino acids. The chain's CDR3 is CASSPQGILRYEQYF. CDR3 bases: TGTGCCAGCTCACCGCAGGGAATACTACGGTACGAGCAGTACTTC.

This chain uses TRBV7-6 with TRBJ2-5, with D unclear. Germline V gives CDR1 SGHVS, CDR2 FNYEAQ. V lost 1 base and J 8 bases, leaving 17 bases between the germline ends. This CDR3 has 15 amino acids. CDR3 residues: CASSLVGSSQVTQYF. CDR3 bases: TGTGCCAGCAGCTTAGTGGGTTCCTCCCAAGTCACCCAGTACTTC.

This clone was seen just once. The J gene is TRBJ2-2, the V gene TRBV4-3; tentative D call: TRBD1 (5 bases). Trimming cost V 3 bases and J 5 bases, with 10 bases left between them. Per germline, CDR1 LGHNA and CDR2 YSLEER. There are 14 residues in the CDR3. The CDR3 DNA sequence: TGCGCCAGCAGCCATGCCCCAGGGACCGGGGAGCTGTTTTTT. This encodes CASSHAPGTGELFF.

V and J are TRBV7-9 and TRBJ1-4, with D unresolved. Germline V CDR1 and CDR2: SEHNR, FQNEAQ (reference sequence). The CDR3 is 15 amino acids. Trimming pared 1 base from V and 4 bases from J, leaving 10 bases between. Written as DNA, the CDR3 is TGTGCCAGCAGCTTAGTTTCTGGGCTTAATGAAAAACTGTTTTTT. This gives the protein CASSLVSGLNEKLFF.

The chain recombines TRBV5-1 with TRBJ2-1, with D possibly called TRBD1 or TRBD2 (5 bases each). The CDR3 is 16 amino acids. Trimming took 4 bases from V and 2 from J, leaving 16 bases between them. Germline V CDR1 and CDR2: SGHRS, YFSETQ. The CDR3 is CASSGRGAGTYNEQFF. The CDR3 bases are TGCGCCAGCAGCGGTAGAGGGGCAGGGACCTACAATGAGCAGTTCTTC.

In DNA form, the CDR3 reads TGTGCCAGTAGTGGGACTAGCGGGGTAACAGATACGCAGTATTTT. This encodes CASSGTSGVTDTQYF. V is TRBV19 and J is TRBJ2-3; TRBD2 agrees at 13 bases. The germline gives CDR1 LNHDA, CDR2 SQIVND (reference sequence). The junction had 2 bases not matched to a gene; V was cut back by 5 bases and J by 3 bases. The CDR3 totals 15 residues.

The rearrangement uses TRBV11-2 and TRBJ2-3; a possible D gene is TRBD1 (5 bases). The CDR3 length is 15 residues. Trimming took 2 bases from V and 0 from J, leaving 9 bases between them. The germline CDR1 and CDR2 sequences are SGHAT and FQNNGV. DNA for the CDR3: TGTGCCAGCAGCTTATCCAGGGCTAGCACAGATACGCAGTATTTT. It is translated as CASSLSRASTDTQYF. The full variable domain, completed using reference TRBV11-2 and TRBJ2-3, is EAGVAQSPRYKIIEKRQSVAFWCNPISGHATLYWYQQILGQGPKLLIQFQNNGVVDDSQLPKDRFSAERLKGVDSTLKIQPAKLEDSAVYLCASSLSRASTDTQYFGPGTRLTVL.

The chain combines TRBV6-6 with TRBJ1-6; the match to TRBD1 covers 7 bases. This CDR3 region has 14 residues. Germline V gene lookup returns CDR1 MNHNY and CDR2 SVGAGI (reference sequence). V was pared by 4 bases and J by 8 bases, with 5 bases of the junction left unmatched. The DNA for the CDR3 is TGTGCCAGCAGTTCCAAAGGGGGCTATTCACCCCTCCACTTT. It is translated as CASSSKGGYSPLHF.

The chain uses TRBV14 and TRBJ1-1, with unresolved D. This CDR3 has 13 residues. V was trimmed by 0 bases and J by 7 bases, leaving 9 bases between them. Germline values: CDR1 SGHDN, CDR2 FVKESK. As DNA, the CDR3 is TGTGCCAGCAGCCAAGAGACTGAGAGTGAAGCTTTCTTT. It translates to CASSQETESEAFF. Using reference TRBV14 and TRBJ1-1 for the parts outside the CDR3, the full variable domain is EAGVTQFPSHSVIEKGQTVTLRCDPISGHDNLYWYRRVMGKEIKFLLHFVKESKQDESGMPNNRFLAERTGGTYSTLKVQPAELEDSGVYFCASSQETESEAFFGQGTRLTVV.

V gene TRBV5-4 combines with J gene TRBJ2-1; D may be TRBD1 (6 bases). The germline CDR1 and CDR2 sequences are SGHNT and YYREEE (reference sequence). The length of the CDR3 is 13 residues. The germline V and J ends were trimmed by 6 bases and 5 bases, with 12 bases remaining between them. Written as DNA, the CDR3 is TGTGCCAGCATCACCGACAGGAACAATGAGCAGTTCTTC. Translated, it gives CASITDRNNEQFF.

A remark on this clone: Without the conserved terminal phenylalanine or tryptophan, this CDR3 likely stems from a read error. This chain connects TRBV5-1 to TRBJ1-2; maybe TRBD1 (5 bases). The V gene lost 4 bases and the J gene lost 1 base, with 14 bases spanning the gap. Germline loops: CDR1 SGHRS, CDR2 YFSETQ. The CDR3 totals 15 residues. CDR3 sequence: CASSPGQPDNYGYTL. CDR3 coding DNA: TGCGCCAGCAGCCCTGGACAACCAGATAACTATGGCTACACCCTC.